A single sample is the source of the 30 T cell receptor beta chains below, sequenced in a study of Graves' ophthalmopathy and Graves' hyperthyroidism. Scientists amplified the TCR beta CDR3 regions from RNA transcripts. The workflow started with a first-round RT-PCR run with HTBI primers and then moved on to a second-round multiplex PCR. TCRdb reanalysed the multiplex PCR reads using MiXCR and keeps one entry per CDR3 protein. The top ten clones hold approximately 10% of a sample with 900,000 to 1,200,000 distinct CDR3 sequences, 36% of them seen once. The sequenced sample consisted of peripheral blood or thyroid tissue (not recorded which). These receptors were obtained from an adult man with Graves' hyperthyroidism.

This clonotype came up a few times. V usage is TRBV15 and J usage is TRBJ1-2; D perhaps matches TRBD1 (6 bases). This CDR3 is 16 amino acids long. Germline-derived CDR1 and CDR2 are LNHNV and YYDKDF (reference sequence). The germline V and J ends were trimmed by 3 bases and 8 bases, with 22 bases remaining between them. CDR3: CATSSPIIGTYDGYTF. In nucleotides, the CDR3 is TGTGCCACCAGCAGTCCAATTATCGGGACATACGACGGCTACACCTTC.

There are a few counts of this clonotype. J is TRBJ1-1 and V is TRBV7-9, with a weak D call TRBD1 (6 bases). This CDR3 region has 13 residues. The germline CDR1 and CDR2 sequences are SEHNR and FQNEAQ (reference sequence). Trimming shortened V by 3 bases and J by 7 bases, and 12 bases separated the two germline ends. CDR3 protein: CASSLDRQVEAFF. The CDR3 nucleotides read TGTGCCAGCAGCTTGGACCGACAGGTTGAAGCTTTCTTT. The entire variable domain, with the rest obtained from reference TRBV7-9 and TRBJ1-1, is as follows: DTGVSQNPRHKITKRGQNVTFRCDPISEHNRLYWYRQTLGQGPEFLTYFQNEAQLEKSRLLSDRFSAERPKGSFSTLEIQRTEQGDSAMYLCASSLDRQVEAFFGQGTRLTVV.

This clonotype was counted at least ten times. The rearrangement links TRBV7-2 to TRBJ2-5, with D possibly matching TRBD2 (5 bases). The length of the CDR3 is 15 residues. V lost 8 bases and J 2 bases, leaving 18 bases between the germline ends. Per the germline V gene, CDR1 is SGHTA and CDR2 is FQGNSA. The CDR3 is CASHVEAGLQETQYF. The CDR3 DNA follows: TGTGCCAGCCACGTTGAGGCGGGCCTACAAGAGACCCAGTACTTC.

In this sample, this clonotype turned up a few times. The chain links TRBV15 to TRBJ1-1; possible D gene TRBD1, 6 bases. The CDR3 covers 16 residues. Germline V lookup: CDR1 LNHNV, CDR2 YYDKDF (reference sequence). V dropped 0 bases and J dropped 1 base, with 12 bases sitting between them. The CDR3 sequence is CATSRDWGQGNTEAFF. CDR3 sequence (DNA): TGTGCCACCAGCAGAGATTGGGGGCAGGGGAACACTGAAGCTTTCTTT.

With regard to this clonotype: The junction and the germline gene differ at one end; a read error may be behind it. This rearrangement joins TRBV7-7 to TRBJ2-5; perhaps TRBD1 as D (6 bases). The CDR3 sequence is 17 residues long. Germline CDR1 and CDR2: SSHAT and FNYEAQ (reference sequence). CDR3 sequence: CASGLEPGALDRETQYF. The CDR3, as DNA: TGTGCCAGCGGCTTAGAACCAGGGGCTCTCGATCGAGAGACCCAGTACTTC.

The chain recombines TRBV4-1 with TRBJ2-7; TRBD2 matches at 8 bases. In germline, CDR1 is MGHRA, CDR2 YSYEKL. The CDR3 consists of 15 residues. J lost 9 bases, V lost 4 bases, and 14 bases had no gene match. CDR3 protein: CASSPAGGLVSGQYF. Written as DNA, the CDR3 is TGCGCCAGCAGCCCGGCGGGGGGACTAGTATCCGGGCAGTACTTC.

The chain employs TRBV10-3 and TRBJ2-7; 12 nucleotides agree with TRBD2. Germline lookup yields CDR1 ENHRY and CDR2 SYGVKD. V was clipped by 8 bases and J by 6 bases; unmatched bases: 2. The CDR3 extends over 12 amino acids. The CDR3, as DNA: TGTGCCATCGGGACTAGCGGGCTCGAGCAGTACTTC. Encoded protein: CAIGTSGLEQYF.

The chain has TRBV5-1 and TRBJ1-4, with a possible D match to TRBD1 (6 bases). The CDR3 extends over 13 amino acids. The V gene lost 7 bases and the J gene lost 5 bases, with 12 bases spanning the gap. Germline-derived CDR1 and CDR2 are SGHRS and YFSETQ. CDR3 sequence reads: CASRDTENEKLFF. As DNA, the CDR3 is TGCGCCAGCCGGGACACTGAGAATGAAAAACTGTTTTTT.

A word on this clonotype: A read error is likely, as this CDR3 ends without the conserved phenylalanine or tryptophan. It is unclear where the CDR3 begins or ends on the DNA, so no DNA is shown, and the CDR3 is as TCRdb lists it. The V and J genes are TRBV12-3 or TRBV12-4 and TRBJ1-6; the DNA was not compared with TRBD1, the D call given in the table. Ends included, the CDR3 has 8 residues. The CDR3 spells CASSQQGQ.

The chain recombines TRBV10-3 with TRBJ2-7; no reliable D call. V was clipped by 4 bases and J by 4 bases, with 11 bases between them. CDR1 and CDR2 (germline): ENHRY, SYGVKD. The CDR3 is made up of 13 amino acids. The CDR3 here is CAISAQTRYEQYF. Here the CDR3 DNA reads TGTGCCATCAGTGCCCAGACAAGGTACGAGCAGTACTTC.

This clonotype was found many times. The chain has TRBV12-3 or TRBV12-4 and TRBJ2-5, with 9 bases lining up with TRBD2. The V gene end was trimmed by 6 bases and the J gene end by 5 bases; junction bases not matched to a gene: 4. This CDR3 comprises 13 residues. The CDR3 DNA sequence: TGTGCCAGCAGCCGTAGCGGGGGTGAGACCCAGTACTTC. This translates into CASSRSGGETQYF.

This chain uses TRBV10-3 with TRBJ1-5; D is unclear. Per the germline V gene, CDR1 is ENHRY and CDR2 is SYGVKD. The CDR3 is 13 residues long. Trimming cost V 10 bases and J 4 bases, with 14 bases left between them. This CDR3 is CATGAGENQPQHF. Written as DNA, the CDR3 is TGTGCCACCGGAGCGGGAGAGAATCAGCCCCAGCATTTT.

This clonotype was recorded a few times. This chain links TRBV25-1 with TRBJ2-5; 11 positions agree with TRBD1. The CDR3 contains 14 residues. V lost 4 bases to trimming and J lost 6 bases; unmatched junction nucleotides: 4. Germline values: CDR1 MGHDK, CDR2 SYGVNS. As DNA, the CDR3 is TGTGCCAGCAGTGCGGACAGGGGGCGGAAGACCCAGTACTTC. The encoded protein is CASSADRGRKTQYF.

The V gene is TRBV10-2, the J gene TRBJ2-7, with 9 bases fitting TRBD1. The CDR3 is made up of 15 amino acids. The J segment lost 3 bases and the V segment lost 6 bases, leaving 9 bases of the junction unmatched. CDR1 is WSHSY and CDR2 is SAAADI in the germline V gene. CDR3 in amino acids: CASSSAGTGLYEQYF. The CDR3 nucleotides are TGCGCCAGCAGCTCCGCCGGGACAGGGCTCTACGAGCAGTACTTC.

This chain joins TRBV3-1 and TRBJ1-6, with D unresolved. Trimming pared 1 base from V and 7 bases from J, leaving 14 bases between. This CDR3 has 16 residues. The germline V gene has CDR1 LGHDT and CDR2 YNNKEL (reference sequence). The CDR3 DNA reads as TGTGCCAGCAGCCAAGGTGGGAGCATTCAGAATTCACCCCTCCACTTT. It yields the protein CASSQGGSIQNSPLHF.

The gene calls are TRBV2 and TRBJ1-1; D may be TRBD1 (5 bases). Trimming took 8 bases from V and 3 from J, leaving 16 bases between them. This CDR3 is 14 amino acids long. Germline CDR1 is SNHLY and CDR2 is FYNNEI. The CDR3 spells CASGYSWDHTEAFF. Written as DNA, the CDR3 is TGTGCCAGCGGTTACTCATGGGACCACACTGAAGCTTTCTTT.

This clonotype appeared a few times. The V gene is TRBV9, the J gene TRBJ2-7, with a possible D match to TRBD1 (5 bases). Trimming left V 3 bases short and J 2 bases short, with 15 bases between. The CDR3 consists of 15 residues. CDR1 is SGDLS and CDR2 is YYNGEE in the germline V gene. The CDR3 region has the DNA TGTGCCAGCAGCGCCCAGATAGGGGTTACCTACGAGCAGTACTTC. Translating gives CASSAQIGVTYEQYF.

This chain joins TRBV24-1 and TRBJ1-2, with 8 bases lining up with TRBD1. Germline assignment: CDR1 KGHDR and CDR2 SFDVKD. The CDR3 has 15 residues. J was trimmed by 7 bases and V by 3 bases; bases with no gene match: 9. The CDR3 loop reads CATSDGGTGLTGYTF. The CDR3 DNA reads TGTGCCACCAGTGATGGGGGGACAGGCCTCACTGGCTACACCTTC.

This clonotype was counted only a few times. V usage is TRBV7-2 and J usage is TRBJ2-5; D unresolved. V was pared by 4 bases and J by 9 bases, with 18 bases between. The germline CDR1 and CDR2 sequences are SGHTA and FQGNSA. The CDR3 consists of 14 residues. This CDR3 reads CASSSQSSNQPQYF. The CDR3 nucleotides read TGTGCCAGCAGCTCCCAGAGTAGCAATCAGCCCCAGTACTTC.

This chain uses TRBV24-1 with TRBJ2-4; 8 bases align to TRBD1. V shed 3 bases, J shed 8 bases, and the junction held 8 bases outside the gene matches. The CDR3 is 15 amino acids. Germline V gene data show CDR1 as KGHDR and CDR2 as SFDVKD. CDR3 coding DNA: TGTGCCACCAGTGATCCCGCTACAGGGGGGCACATTCAGTACTTC. Amino acids: CATSDPATGGHIQYF.

Remarks on this clonotype: A much larger clonotype is one base distant, so this may be a read error. The genes are TRBV9 and TRBJ2-5; D not certain. Germline values: CDR1 SGDLS, CDR2 YYNGEE. This CDR3 is 13 amino acids long. CDR3 loop: CAGSVDPEETQYF. The DNA for the CDR3 is TGTGCCGGCAGCGTAGATCCCGAAGAGACCCAGTACTTC.

The genes are TRBV14 and TRBJ2-2; TRBD1 matches 8 bases. V gave up 4 bases and J gave up 8 bases; unmatched junction bases: 6. The CDR3 has 14 amino acids. The germline V gene encodes CDR1 SGHDN and CDR2 FVKESK. Here the CDR3 reads CASSRQDRAGELFF. The CDR3 nucleotides read TGTGCCAGCAGCCGGCAGGACAGGGCAGGGGAGCTGTTTTTT. Variable domain in full (rest from reference TRBV14 and TRBJ2-2): EAGVTQFPSHSVIEKGQTVTLRCDPISGHDNLYWYRRVMGKEIKFLLHFVKESKQDESGMPNNRFLAERTGGTYSTLKVQPAELEDSGVYFCASSRQDRAGELFFGEGSRLTVL.

The rearrangement uses TRBV7-9 and TRBJ2-2; D call uncertain. The CDR3 extends over 15 amino acids. CDR1 and CDR2 from the germline V gene are SEHNR and FQNEAQ (reference sequence). The V end was cut by 1 base, the J end by 4 bases, with 10 bases between. CDR3 region: CASSLGMTGTGELFF. CDR3 nucleotide sequence: TGTGCCAGCAGCTTAGGGATGACGGGCACCGGGGAGCTGTTTTTT.

This clonotype showed up many times. Written as DNA, the CDR3 is TGTGCCATCAGTGGGGGCTACGAGCAGTACTTC. Amino acid sequence: CAISGGYEQYF. The rearrangement links TRBV10-3 to TRBJ2-7; unclear D gene. Germline loops: CDR1 ENHRY, CDR2 SYGVKD. This CDR3 is 11 amino acids long. V lost 4 bases to trimming and J lost 3 bases, with 4 bases between them.

This clonotype came up many times. This sequence joins TRBV13 and TRBJ2-5, with D unclear. Trimming shortened V by 3 bases and J by 2 bases, and 10 bases separated the two germline ends. This CDR3 contains 14 residues. CDR1 PRHDT and CDR2 FYEKMQ come from the germline V gene (reference sequence). DNA for the CDR3: TGTGCCAGCAGCTTGGGGATACGGCAAGAGACCCAGTACTTC. It translates to CASSLGIRQETQYF.

On this clonotype: One end of the junction is discordant with germline, which a read error may explain. V gene TRBV10-3 combines with J gene TRBJ2-7, with D uncertain. CDR3 length: 13 residues. Germline CDR1 ENHRY, CDR2 SYGVKD. CDR3 nucleotides: TGTGCCAGCAGTTACTCTGGGGATTACGAGCAGTGCTTC. Its translation: CASSYSGDYEQCF.

V gene TRBV29-1 combines with J gene TRBJ1-2, with D unresolved. Per germline, CDR1 SQVTM and CDR2 ANQGSEA. This CDR3 is 13 amino acids long. The CDR3 DNA reads TGCAGTGGTGGGGTTGGAATAGACTATGGCTACACCTTC. Its translation: CSGGVGIDYGYTF.

This clonotype was observed a handful of times. This chain connects TRBV24-1 to TRBJ2-1; TRBD2 matches 10 bases. V was pared by 7 bases and J by 3 bases, with 8 bases of the junction left unmatched. Germline assignment: CDR1 KGHDR and CDR2 SFDVKD. The CDR3 is made up of 16 amino acids. CDR3 nucleotide sequence: TGTGCCACCAGCACCGCATTAGCGGGGGGCTACAATGAGCAGTTCTTC. This translates into CATSTALAGGYNEQFF.

This clonotype showed up just a few times. J is TRBJ1-4 and V is TRBV5-1; TRBD1 matches at 8 bases. The V and J ends lost 0 bases and 1 base, in that order; junction bases with no gene match: 5. Germline V gene sequence: CDR1 SGHRS, CDR2 YFSETQ. CDR3 length equals 17 residues. CDR3 sequence: CASSLGVQGGTNEKLFF. The CDR3 DNA reads as TGCGCCAGCAGCTTGGGTGTACAGGGGGGAACTAATGAAAAACTGTTTTTT.

The gene calls are TRBV7-9 and TRBJ1-3; no clear D gene. The V and J ends lost 2 bases and 2 bases respectively, with 10 bases between them. This CDR3 has 15 residues. Germline V lookup: CDR1 SEHNR, CDR2 FQNEAQ (reference sequence). The CDR3: CASSLLQTPGNTIYF. CDR3 bases: TGTGCCAGCAGCTTACTACAGACCCCTGGAAACACCATATATTTT. The full variable domain, completed using reference TRBV7-9 and TRBJ1-3, is DTGVSQNPRHKITKRGQNVTFRCDPISEHNRLYWYRQTLGQGPEFLTYFQNEAQLEKSRLLSDRFSAERPKGSFSTLEIQRTEQGDSAMYLCASSLLQTPGNTIYFGEGSWLTVV.